The 30 T cell receptor beta chains given below trace back to one sample, sequenced in a study of blood T cell repertoires in COVID-19. TCRdb's copy holds only in-frame clones and misses some; the assay was immunoSEQ multiplex PCR. The data show fewer than 130,000 clones, with about 88% seen just once and roughly 3.3% held by the top ten. Material for sequencing was peripheral blood. The receptor set was obtained from a woman aged 50 to 60 with acute or convalescent COVID-19.

This clone has only one observation. The chain uses TRBV11-2 and TRBJ2-7; 7 bases align to TRBD1. The CDR3 is 14 residues long. Germline V gene sequence: CDR1 SGHAT, CDR2 FQNNGV. The ends lost 5 bases at V and 1 base at J; junction bases unmatched: 5. The CDR3 spells CASSHDRESYEQYF. CDR3 nucleotide sequence: TGTGCCAGCAGCCACGACAGGGAATCCTACGAGCAGTACTTC.

This clone was detected only once. The J gene is TRBJ2-5, the V gene TRBV15; D is possibly TRBD2 (6 bases). Trimming took 2 bases from V and 2 from J, leaving 12 bases between them. CDR1 and CDR2 from the germline V gene are LNHNV and YYDKDF (reference sequence). This CDR3 is built from 15 residues. The CDR3 loop reads CATSRPRSGQETQYF. The CDR3 DNA sequence: TGTGCCACCAGCAGACCCCGGAGCGGGCAAGAGACCCAGTACTTC.

The chain employs TRBV5-1 and TRBJ1-1; no clear D gene. Germline loops: CDR1 SGHRS, CDR2 YFSETQ. Trimming took off 2 bases at V and 1 base at J, with 9 bases between the two ends. This CDR3 comprises 14 residues. CDR3 in DNA: TGCGCCAGCAGCTTCGGAGGGAGGAACACTGAAGCTTTCTTT. Translated: CASSFGGRNTEAFF.

V usage is TRBV3-1 (or the pseudogene TRBV3-2) and J usage is TRBJ2-1; D is unresolved. CDR3 length: 16 amino acids. Between the trimmed V and J ends, which lost 0 bases and 5 bases, there was a span of 14 bases. CDR1 is LGHDT and CDR2 is YNNKEL in the germline V gene (reference sequence). The CDR3 spells CASSQDVAGIDNEQFF. The CDR3 DNA follows: TGTGCCAGCAGCCAAGACGTAGCTGGAATCGACAATGAGCAGTTCTTC.

The genes are TRBV7-8 and TRBJ1-1; perhaps TRBD1 as D (6 bases). CDR3 length equals 14 residues. V was shortened by 5 bases and J by 6 bases, with 16 bases between the two germline ends. The germline gives CDR1 SGHVS, CDR2 FQNEAQ. This CDR3 reads CASSTSQGSAEAFF. DNA of the CDR3: TGTGCCAGCAGCACCTCACAGGGAAGCGCTGAAGCTTTCTTT.

The CDR3 sequence: CASMVGGRGYTF. In DNA, the CDR3 is TGTGCCAGCATGGTGGGGGGGAGGGGCTACACCTTC. V gene TRBV12-3 or TRBV12-4 combines with J gene TRBJ1-2, with D perhaps TRBD1 (5 bases). The V end lost 7 bases, the J end lost 8 bases, and 14 bases lay between the germline ends. CDR3 length equals 12 residues.

This chain connects TRBV19 to TRBJ1-5; D is possibly TRBD1 (6 bases). V gave up 4 bases and J gave up 0 bases, with 10 bases separating them. The germline V gene has CDR1 LNHDA and CDR2 SQIVND (reference sequence). The CDR3 is 15 residues long. The CDR3 here is CASSRTVNSNQPQHF. The DNA for the CDR3 is TGTGCCAGTAGTAGGACAGTAAATAGCAATCAGCCCCAGCATTTT.

This sequence joins TRBV5-8 and TRBJ2-4; TRBD1 is a possible D gene (6 bases). Between the trimmed V and J ends, which lost 4 bases and 0 bases, there was a span of 11 bases. The CDR3 has 15 residues. Germline assignment: CDR1 SGHTS and CDR2 YDEGEE. The CDR3 nucleotides are TGTGCCAGCAGCCGGGACATTTTAGCCAAAAACATTCAGTACTTC. Translated: CASSRDILAKNIQYF.

The J gene is TRBJ2-6, the V gene TRBV19; 12 nucleotides agree with TRBD1. The V segment lost 4 bases and the J segment 2 bases; nucleotides outside the gene matches: 6. This CDR3 comprises 18 residues. CDR1 and CDR2 from the germline V gene are LNHDA and SQIVND (reference sequence). The CDR3 DNA sequence: TGTGCCAGTAGTACACGGGACAGGGGGCTCCCTGGGGCCAACGTCCTGACTTTC. The encoded protein is CASSTRDRGLPGANVLTF.

The rearrangement joins TRBV5-5 to TRBJ2-5, with 11 positions matching TRBD1. Germline CDR1 reads SGHKS; CDR2 reads YYEKEE (reference sequence). V was pared by 4 bases and J by 5 bases, with 4 bases of the junction left unmatched. The CDR3 totals 14 residues. The CDR3 loop is CASSRGQGVETQYF. The DNA for the CDR3 is TGTGCCAGCAGCAGGGGACAGGGGGTTGAGACCCAGTACTTC.

This clone has more than one count but fewer than ten. The CDR3 nucleotides read TGCAGCGCTCGGGGGGGCGGATATCGCACAGATACGCAGTATTTT. It codes for CSARGGGYRTDTQYF. The rearrangement joins TRBV29-1 to TRBJ2-3; 8 bases line up with TRBD2. In germline, CDR1 is SQVTM, CDR2 ANQGSEA. The CDR3 is 15 residues long. The J segment lost 1 base and the V segment lost 7 bases, leaving 10 bases of the junction unmatched.

The chain combines TRBV5-1 with TRBJ1-1, with D possibly matching TRBD1 (6 bases). CDR3 length equals 15 residues. V was trimmed by 7 bases and J by 0 bases, leaving 16 bases between them. Germline CDR1 is SGHRS and CDR2 is YFSETQ. CDR3 sequence: CASRPGQTLNTEAFF. The CDR3 nucleotides are TGCGCCAGCCGGCCGGGACAAACCTTGAACACTGAAGCTTTCTTT.

This chain connects TRBV21-1 to TRBJ1-1. TRBV21-1 represents a pseudogene. This CDR3 region has 16 residues. The CDR3: CASSPGRATTNTEAFF. CDR3 DNA sequence: TGTGCCAGCAGTCCCGGGCGGGCAACCACGAACACTGAAGCTTTCTTT.

This chain's CDR3 is CASSFDRGFNGYTF. CDR3 nucleotide sequence: TGTGCCAGCAGTTTTGACAGGGGATTCAATGGCTACACCTTC. The gene calls are TRBV28 and TRBJ1-2, with 8 positions matching TRBD1. CDR1 MDHEN and CDR2 SYDVKM come from the germline V gene. This CDR3 is 14 amino acids long. V gave up 3 bases and J gave up 6 bases; unmatched junction bases: 6.

The genes are TRBV7-2 and TRBJ2-7; D possibly corresponds to TRBD2 (6 bases). This CDR3 contains 15 residues. CDR1 is SGHTA, CDR2 FQGNSA, per germline. The germline V and J ends were trimmed by 1 base and 3 bases, with 13 bases remaining between them. CDR3 loop: CASSLDAGSHYEQYF. As DNA, the CDR3 is TGTGCCAGCAGCTTAGATGCGGGATCCCACTACGAGCAGTACTTC.

The chain carries TRBV28 and TRBJ2-1, with 8 positions matching TRBD2. CDR3 length equals 17 residues. Looked up from germline, CDR1 is MDHEN and CDR2 is SYDVKM. J gave up 3 bases and V 5 bases, and 12 bases lay outside the gene matches. The CDR3 nucleotides read TGTGCCAGCAGTACGAGTTCGGGGGGGATCCTCTACAATGAGCAGTTCTTC. Encoded protein: CASSTSSGGILYNEQFF.

The chain employs TRBV27 and TRBJ1-6; TRBD1 might be the D (5 bases). Trimming shortened V by 0 bases and J by 5 bases, and 8 bases separated the two germline ends. The CDR3 has 15 residues. Per the germline V gene, CDR1 is MNHEY and CDR2 is SMNVEV (reference sequence). CDR3 loop: CASSLSTVNNSPLHF. CDR3 DNA: TGTGCCAGCAGTTTATCGACAGTCAATAATTCACCCCTCCACTTT.

The CDR3 is CASSPRQGVSLGGYTF. CDR3 coding DNA: TGTGCCAGCAGCCCCCGACAGGGGGTAAGTCTGGGGGGCTACACCTTC. The rearrangement uses TRBV7-2 and TRBJ1-2, with 9 bases fitting TRBD1. Germline assignment: CDR1 SGHTA and CDR2 FQGNSA. V trimming: 5 bases; J trimming: 8 bases; junction bases outside the gene matches: 15. This CDR3 is built from 16 residues.

The chain carries TRBV11-1 and TRBJ2-5; 7 positions match TRBD2. Germline CDR1 and CDR2: SGHAT and FQDESV (reference sequence). CDR3 size: 15 residues. V was clipped by 3 bases and J by 5 bases; unmatched bases: 9. The CDR3 is CASSFSGGSLETQYF. The CDR3 DNA reads TGTGCCAGCAGCTTCTCGGGAGGTTCCCTGGAGACCCAGTACTTC.

This clone occurred once. The gene calls are TRBV7-2 and TRBJ2-2; D is perhaps TRBD2 (5 bases). CDR1 is SGHTA, CDR2 FQGNSA, per germline. The CDR3 has 15 amino acids. V shed 5 bases and J shed 0 bases, with 10 bases lying between them. For the CDR3, the DNA is TGTGCCAGCAGCCCCTCCGGGGCGAACACCGGGGAGCTGTTTTTT. Protein: CASSPSGANTGELFF.

This chain links TRBV18 with TRBJ1-6, with 7 bases matching TRBD1. Trimming removed 6 bases from V and 6 bases from J; junction bases left unmatched: 14. Germline assignment: CDR1 KGHSH and CDR2 LQKENI. The CDR3 has 17 amino acids. The CDR3 nucleotides are TGTGCCAGCTCGATGAACCCTCCGGGACAGAGTAATTCACCCCTCCACTTT. Protein sequence: CASSMNPPGQSNSPLHF.

This sequence joins TRBV19 and TRBJ2-1, with D possibly TRBD2 on 6 matching bases. Trimming stripped 3 bases from V and 5 bases from J, with 23 bases between. CDR1 and CDR2 from the germline V gene are LNHDA and SQIVND (reference sequence). The CDR3 totals 18 residues. DNA of the CDR3: TGTGCCAGTAGTATCCGCTCCTTATTCCTCGGGAGTCACAATGAGCAGTTCTTC. As protein: CASSIRSLFLGSHNEQFF.

This clone was observed a few times. The CDR3 DNA is TGTGCCAGCAGTTACGTACAGGGGTCAGGTCAGCCCCAGCATTTT. It specifies CASSYVQGSGQPQHF. The chain employs TRBV6-2 or TRBV6-3 and TRBJ1-5; 7 bases align to TRBD1. The J segment lost 6 bases and the V segment lost 2 bases, leaving 7 bases of the junction unmatched. Germline V CDR1 and CDR2: MNHEY, SVGEGT. This CDR3 comprises 15 residues.

This clone was detected a few times. V usage is TRBV11-3 and J usage is TRBJ2-1, with 8 positions matching TRBD2. This CDR3 spans 14 amino acids. The V segment lost 5 bases and the J segment 8 bases; nucleotides outside the gene matches: 8. Germline CDR1 SGHNT, CDR2 YENEEA. The chain's CDR3 is CASSRLAPPHEQFF. The CDR3 DNA reads TGTGCCAGCAGCAGACTAGCGCCCCCTCATGAGCAGTTCTTC.

The V gene is TRBV14, the J gene TRBJ2-7; D unclear. Trimming left V 2 bases short and J 5 bases short, with 10 bases between. Germline V gene lookup returns CDR1 SGHDN and CDR2 FVKESK. The CDR3 is 13 residues long. The CDR3 bases are TGTGCCAGCAGCCAAACGAGGCCAGACGAGCAGTACTTC. Translating gives CASSQTRPDEQYF.

This chain's CDR3 is CASSAEGSGRFEQFF. The CDR3 bases are TGTGCCAGCAGTGCCGAGGGTAGCGGGAGGTTTGAGCAGTTCTTC. V usage is TRBV6-4 and J usage is TRBJ2-1; 10 nucleotides align to TRBD2. CDR3 length: 15 amino acids. Germline V gene sequence: CDR1 MRHNA, CDR2 SNTAGT. With 4 bases clipped from V and 9 bases from J, the junction kept 9 bases outside the gene matches.

This clone has a single count. V and J are TRBV5-1 and TRBJ2-3; 12 bases line up with TRBD2. V lost 3 bases, J lost 8 bases, and 4 bases stayed unmatched. This CDR3 is 14 amino acids long. Germline CDR1 and CDR2: SGHRS and YFSETQ. The CDR3 DNA follows: TGCGCCAGCAGCTCCTCTAGCGGGAGGGGTACGCAGTATTTT. It is translated as CASSSSSGRGTQYF.

CDR3 coding DNA: TGTGCCAGCAGCCGACGCCTGACGGGGTCGGTGGGTAATGAAAAACTGTTTTTT. Protein product: CASSRRLTGSVGNEKLFF. The V and J genes are TRBV3-1 (or the pseudogene TRBV3-2) and TRBJ1-4; D unclear. CDR1 and CDR2 (germline): LGHDT, YNNKEL (reference sequence). The CDR3 loop spans 18 amino acids. V lost 4 bases, J lost 4 bases, and 22 bases lay in between.

The chain combines TRBV27 with TRBJ2-1, with TRBD2 matching 12 bases. The germline V gene encodes CDR1 MNHEY and CDR2 SMNVEV (reference sequence). CDR3 length: 14 amino acids. With V trimmed by 6 bases and J by 8 bases, 5 bases remained unmatched. CDR3 in amino acids: CASRPGLAGDEQFF. CDR3 nucleotide sequence: TGTGCCAGCAGACCGGGACTAGCGGGTGATGAGCAGTTCTTC.

In this sample, this clone turned up once. This chain links TRBV18 with TRBJ1-3; TRBD1 is a possible D gene (5 bases). Germline CDR1 KGHSH, CDR2 LQKENI. Between the trimmed V and J ends, which lost 3 bases and 2 bases, there was a span of 11 bases. This CDR3 has 15 residues. The CDR3 DNA follows: TGTGCCAGCTCACCGCAGGGCTTACCTGGAAACACCATATATTTT. Protein sequence: CASSPQGLPGNTIYF.